This T cell receptor (beta chain) originates from a study of CD8 T cells in ankylosing spondylitis. Trimming removed 3 bases at V and 0 bases at J, with 24 bases between. From germline, CDR1 is MDHEN and CDR2 SYDVKM. The CDR3 is 20 amino acids. The table lists this clonotype with many counts. One entry per CDR3 protein, called by TCRdb with MiXCR from the 5' RACE reads. The sample has about 36,000 distinct CDR3 sequences; approximately 10% are singletons. The chain joins TRBV28 to TRBJ2-4; possibly TRBD1 for D (5 bases). Sequencing input: synovial fluid, either unsorted or a sorted T cell fraction (not recorded which). This clonotype originated in a male donor with ankylosing spondylitis. The CDR3 loop reads CASSFKGAAVTLVAKNIQYF. CDR3 nucleotide sequence: TGTGCCAGCAGTTTTAAAGGGGCGGCAGTCACTCTCGTAGCCAAAAACATTCAGTACTTC.